A single sample is the source of the 3 T cell receptor beta chains below, sequenced in a study of cytomegalovirus exposure and HLA in healthy donors. Libraries were prepared by immunoSEQ multiplex PCR; TCRdb keeps only in-frame clonotypes and omits some of them. This table holds 71,000 or so clones, approximately 94% found once. The sequenced material came from PBMCs. Receptors were obtained from a man aged 18 to 30 in good health and CMV-seropositive.

The chain couples TRBV18 to TRBJ2-1; TRBD1 matches 9 bases. Trimming cost V 3 bases and J 9 bases; bases outside gene matches: 9. Per germline, CDR1 KGHSH and CDR2 LQKENI. The CDR3 contains 15 residues. CDR3: CASSPTGTGLFEQFF. In nucleotides, the CDR3 is TGTGCCAGCTCACCTACCGGGACAGGGTTATTTGAGCAGTTCTTC.

The V call is TRBV7-2, the J call TRBJ1-2; weak D call: TRBD1 (5 bases). The germline V gene encodes CDR1 SGHTA and CDR2 FQGNSA. Trimming pared 3 bases from V and 4 bases from J, leaving 15 bases between. CDR3 length: 15 amino acids. CDR3 sequence (DNA): TGTGCCAGCAGCTTGGGTGACAGTAGGTCCTATGGCTACACCTTC. Protein sequence: CASSLGDSRSYGYTF.

The chain uses TRBV9 and TRBJ2-3; D uncertain. Germline V gives CDR1 SGDLS, CDR2 YYNGEE. CDR3 length: 12 residues. Trimming removed 3 bases from V and 6 bases from J, with 8 bases in between. The CDR3 here is CASSADRDTQYF. The CDR3 coding sequence is TGTGCCAGCAGCGCTGATCGGGATACGCAGTATTTT.